These 3 T cell receptor beta chains were sequenced from one sample in a study of blood T cell repertoires in COVID-19. The protocol was immunoSEQ multiplex PCR, while the TCRdb copy is restricted to in-frame clones and leaves out a portion. In the table there are about 82,000 clones, around 88% of which are singletons. Sequenced input: peripheral blood. The receptor source for this set is a woman aged 55 to 70 with acute or convalescent COVID-19.

V and J are TRBV6-6 and TRBJ1-4, with D unresolved. This CDR3 has 11 amino acids. Germline V gene sequence: CDR1 MNHNY, CDR2 SVGAGI (reference sequence). With 0 bases removed from V and 11 bases from J, the gap between germline ends came to 4 bases. The CDR3 loop is CASSYSRKLFF. In nucleotides, the CDR3 is TGTGCCAGCAGTTACTCCCGTAAACTGTTTTTT.

This clone occurred a few times. The chain recombines TRBV6-6 with TRBJ1-1; 7 nucleotides agree with TRBD1. The CDR3 contains 10 residues. Losses at the gene ends were 7 bases for V and 11 bases for J; bases not matched to a gene: 4. Germline CDR1 MNHNY, CDR2 SVGAGI (reference sequence). CDR3 residues: CASNEGAAFF. In nucleotides, the CDR3 is TGTGCCAGCAACGAGGGGGCGGCTTTCTTT.

The V call is TRBV18, the J call TRBJ2-7; the D gene is possibly TRBD1 (6 bases). Germline CDR1 KGHSH, CDR2 LQKENI. The CDR3 has 13 residues. Trimming pared 2 bases from V and 6 bases from J, leaving 11 bases between. In nucleotides, the CDR3 is TGTGCCAGCTCACCAATTTCAGGGGTCGAGCAGTACTTC. This codes for CASSPISGVEQYF. The complete variable domain, with remaining parts taken from reference TRBV18 and TRBJ2-7, reads NAGVMQNPRHLVRRRGQEARLRCSPMKGHSHVYWYRQLPEEGLKFMVYLQKENIIDESGMPKERFSAEFPKEGPSILRIQQVVRGDSAAYFCASSPISGVEQYFGPGTRLTVT.